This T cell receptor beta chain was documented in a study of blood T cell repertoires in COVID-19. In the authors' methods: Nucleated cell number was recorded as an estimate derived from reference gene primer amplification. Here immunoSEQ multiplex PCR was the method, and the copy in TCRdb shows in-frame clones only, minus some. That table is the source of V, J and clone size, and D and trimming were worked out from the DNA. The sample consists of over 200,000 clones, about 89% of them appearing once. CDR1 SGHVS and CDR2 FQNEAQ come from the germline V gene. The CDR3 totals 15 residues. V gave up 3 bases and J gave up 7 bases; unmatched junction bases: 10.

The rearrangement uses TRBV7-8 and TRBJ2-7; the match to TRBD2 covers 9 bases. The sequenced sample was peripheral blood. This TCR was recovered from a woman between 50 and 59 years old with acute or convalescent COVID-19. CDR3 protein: CASSLTPRGGREQYF. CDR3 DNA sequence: TGTGCCAGCAGCTTGACCCCGCGGGGGGGGCGGGAGCAGTACTTC.